This T cell receptor beta chain was retrieved from a study of blood T cell repertoires in COVID-19. Assay: immunoSEQ multiplex PCR; the TCRdb copy retains only in-frame clones and omits some. The table has around 130,000 clones, approximately 83% seen once. With 1 base removed from V and 6 bases from J, the gap between germline ends came to 19 bases. Germline V gene data show CDR1 as SGHDN and CDR2 as FVKESK. This CDR3 comprises 17 residues. The origin of this receptor is a man aged 35 to 55 with active or convalescent COVID-19. Material: peripheral blood. The gene calls are TRBV14 and TRBJ2-1; D is unclear. Here the CDR3 reads CASSQVTHSTLGNEQFF. The CDR3, as DNA: TGTGCCAGCAGCCAAGTAACTCATAGCACCCTCGGCAATGAGCAGTTCTTC.